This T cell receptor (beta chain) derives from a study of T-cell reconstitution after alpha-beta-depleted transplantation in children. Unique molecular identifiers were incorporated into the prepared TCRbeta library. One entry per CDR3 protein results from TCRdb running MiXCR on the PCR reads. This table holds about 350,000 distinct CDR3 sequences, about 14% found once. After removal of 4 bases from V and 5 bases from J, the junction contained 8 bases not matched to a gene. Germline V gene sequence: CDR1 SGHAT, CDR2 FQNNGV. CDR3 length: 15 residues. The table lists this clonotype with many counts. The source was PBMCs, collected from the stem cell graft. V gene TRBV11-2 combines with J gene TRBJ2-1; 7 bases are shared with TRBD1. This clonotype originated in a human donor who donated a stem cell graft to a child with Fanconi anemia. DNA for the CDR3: TGTGCCAGCAGCTCGACAGGGAACGAACACAATGAGCAGTTCTTC. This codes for CASSSTGNEHNEQFF.